Each of the 14 T cell receptor beta chains below was sequenced from the same sample in a study of blood T cell repertoires in COVID-19. Repertoires were generated with immunoSEQ multiplex PCR, while TCRdb's copy carries only in-frame clones and drops some. The profile shows approximately 300,000 clones, approximately 86% of them singletons. The sample consisted of peripheral blood. Every receptor here comes from a woman in her fifties or sixties who had recovered from COVID-19.

The V and J genes are TRBV11-2 and TRBJ1-6; no definite D call. V was clipped by 4 bases and J by 8 bases, with 9 bases between them. CDR1 is SGHAT, CDR2 FQNNGV, per germline. This CDR3 comprises 13 residues. CDR3 in amino acids: CASSSYGDSPLHF. The CDR3 DNA sequence: TGTGCCAGCAGCTCTTACGGAGATTCACCCCTCCACTTT.

The chain recombines TRBV6-5 with TRBJ2-1, with TRBD1 matching over 7 bases. This CDR3 spans 14 amino acids. V lost 5 bases, J lost 8 bases, and 9 bases stayed unmatched. CDR1 and CDR2 (germline): MNHEY, SVGAGI. In DNA form, the CDR3 reads TGTGCCAGCAGTCTTAGAGGGGGCGACGATGAGCAGTTCTTC. It encodes CASSLRGGDDEQFF.

The chain combines TRBV10-3 with TRBJ2-7, with 8 bases that match TRBD1. The germline gives CDR1 ENHRY, CDR2 SYGVKD. CDR3 length equals 17 residues. V lost 0 bases to trimming and J lost 2 bases; unmatched junction nucleotides: 9. The CDR3 reads CAISESKDRAPPYEQYF. The CDR3 DNA reads TGTGCCATCAGTGAGTCGAAGGACAGGGCACCACCCTACGAGCAGTACTTC.

Only one count was recorded for this clone. V usage is TRBV10-3 and J usage is TRBJ1-4, with D perhaps matching TRBD1 (5 bases). With 3 bases removed from V and 0 bases from J, the gap between germline ends came to 14 bases. CDR3 length: 17 residues. Germline CDR1 and CDR2: ENHRY and SYGVKD. The CDR3 DNA is TGTGCCATCAGTGAAAGAACGGGGACTGCAACTAATGAAAAACTGTTTTTT. This gives the protein CAISERTGTATNEKLFF.

The CDR3 is CASISSDRDHEQYF. CDR3 nucleotides: TGTGCCAGCATCTCATCGGACAGGGACCACGAGCAGTACTTC. J is TRBJ2-7 and V is TRBV7-9, with 8 bases aligning to TRBD1. From germline, CDR1 is SEHNR and CDR2 FQNEAQ (reference sequence). The V segment lost 7 bases and the J segment 5 bases; nucleotides outside the gene matches: 10. The CDR3 is made up of 14 amino acids.

The CDR3 protein is CASSPVTDTQYF. The CDR3 DNA reads as TGTGCCAGCTCACCAGTAACAGATACGCAGTATTTT. This rearrangement joins TRBV18 to TRBJ2-3, with D unresolved. The CDR3 length is 12 residues. Germline V CDR1 and CDR2: KGHSH, LQKENI. V was shortened by 2 bases and J by 3 bases, with 3 bases between the two germline ends.

The chain links TRBV25-1 to TRBJ2-5; 10 bases map to TRBD1. V was pared by 1 base and J by 4 bases, with 3 bases of the junction left unmatched. CDR1 and CDR2 from the germline V gene are MGHDK and SYGVNS. CDR3 size: 15 residues. CDR3 residues: CASSESRTGGETQYF. The CDR3 nucleotides are TGTGCCAGCAGTGAATCCCGGACAGGGGGAGAGACCCAGTACTTC.

This clone was seen only a few times. The CDR3 coding sequence is TGTGCCAGCAGCTCTCGTGCGGGGGGCCCCACAGATACGCAGTATTTT. It encodes CASSSRAGGPTDTQYF. V and J are TRBV9 and TRBJ2-3; TRBD2 matches 8 bases. With 4 bases clipped from V and 2 bases from J, the junction kept 9 bases outside the gene matches. This CDR3 is built from 16 residues. From germline, CDR1 is SGDLS and CDR2 YYNGEE.

The gene calls are TRBV7-9 and TRBJ1-1; D is ambiguous. This CDR3 region has 14 residues. Deletions cut 7 bases from V and 0 bases from J, with 12 bases between. Germline V lookup: CDR1 SEHNR, CDR2 FQNEAQ (reference sequence). CDR3 bases: TGTGCCAGCACCTCCGACTTGGTGAACACTGAAGCTTTCTTT. Its protein is CASTSDLVNTEAFF.

This clone was seen more than once but under ten times. The same CDR3 can be traced to other DNA sequences in this sample. The genes are TRBV9 and TRBJ2-7; tentatively, D is TRBD2 (5 bases). This CDR3 contains 12 residues. Per germline, CDR1 SGDLS and CDR2 YYNGEE. Trimming cost V 0 bases and J 6 bases, with 7 bases left between them. This CDR3 is CASSVGGGEQYF. The CDR3 DNA is TGTGCCAGCAGCGTAGGAGGAGGCGAGCAGTACTTC. The full variable domain, rest sourced from reference TRBV9 and TRBJ2-7, is DSGVTQTPKHLITATGQRVTLRCSPRSGDLSVYWYQQSLDQGLQFLIQYYNGEERAKGNILERFSAQQFPDLHSELNLSSLELGDSALYFCASSVGGGEQYFGPGTRLTVT.

The gene calls are TRBV4-2 and TRBJ2-5; D gene ambiguous. The germline V gene encodes CDR1 LGHNA and CDR2 YNFKEQ. V lost 1 base, J lost 2 bases, and 5 bases lay in between. This CDR3 comprises 13 residues. The CDR3 region has the DNA TGTGCCAGCAGCCAAGTCAGGCAAGAGACCCAGTACTTC. Translation: CASSQVRQETQYF.

The chain joins TRBV6-4 to TRBJ1-5; D remains ambiguous. Deletions cut 4 bases from V and 1 base from J, with 5 bases between. The germline V gene has CDR1 MRHNA and CDR2 SNTAGT. The CDR3 consists of 13 residues. CDR3 residues: CASSVESNQPQHF. CDR3 in DNA: TGTGCCAGCAGTGTAGAGAGCAATCAGCCCCAGCATTTT.

As for this clone: The junction and the germline gene differ at one end; a read error may be behind it. The chain employs TRBV5-1 and TRBJ1-4, with TRBD1 as a possible D gene (5 bases). The germline V gene has CDR1 SGHRS and CDR2 YFSETQ. The CDR3 spans 13 residues. CDR3 amino acids: CASSAGTSEKLFF. The DNA of the CDR3 is TGCGCCAGCAGCGCCGGGACTAGTGAAAAACTGTTTTTT. Variable domain in full (rest from reference TRBV5-1 and TRBJ1-4): KAGVTQTPRYLIKTRGQQVTLSCSPISGHRSVSWYQQTPGQGLQFLFEYFSETQRNKGNFPGRFSGRQFSNSRSEMNVSTLELGDSALYLCASSAGTSEKLFFGSGTQLSVL.

The CDR3 DNA follows: TGTGCCAGCAGTTACGCGGCGGGGGGATTACCAGATACGCAGTATTTT. Residues: CASSYAAGGLPDTQYF. The rearrangement links TRBV6-2 or TRBV6-3 to TRBJ2-3, with 8 bases matching TRBD2. This CDR3 is built from 16 residues. The V gene's germline CDR1 is MNHEY and CDR2 SVGEGT. Trimming cost V 2 bases and J 4 bases; bases outside gene matches: 8.